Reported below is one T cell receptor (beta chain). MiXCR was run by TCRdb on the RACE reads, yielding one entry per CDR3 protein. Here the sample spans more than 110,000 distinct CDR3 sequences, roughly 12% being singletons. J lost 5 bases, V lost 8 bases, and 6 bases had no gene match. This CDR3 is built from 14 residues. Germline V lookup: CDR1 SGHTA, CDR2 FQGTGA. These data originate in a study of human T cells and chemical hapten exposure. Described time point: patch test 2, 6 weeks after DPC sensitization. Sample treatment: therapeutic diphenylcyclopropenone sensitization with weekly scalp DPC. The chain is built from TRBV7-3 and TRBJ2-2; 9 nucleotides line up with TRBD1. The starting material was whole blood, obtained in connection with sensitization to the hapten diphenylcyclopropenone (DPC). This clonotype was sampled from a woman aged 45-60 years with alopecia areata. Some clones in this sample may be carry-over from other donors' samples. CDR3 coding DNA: TGTGCCAGCGGGGGACAGGGAAATACCGGGGAGCTGTTTTTT. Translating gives CASGGQGNTGELFF.